Only a few counts were recorded for the clone carrying this TCR beta chain. The target antigen is unknown. This CDR3 spans 16 amino acids. V was cut by 5 bases and J by 5 bases, with 22 bases left in between. CDR1 is SGHRS, CDR2 YFSETQ, per germline. The data were taken from a study of T-cell reconstitution after alpha-beta-depleted transplantation in children. Overall study findings and caveats: Most T-cell counts and diversity one year after the transplant came from T cells that were newly produced.

The library targeted TCRbeta and was prepared with unique molecular identifiers. TCRdb used MiXCR to reprocess the PCR reads, holding one entry per CDR3 protein. This sample has approximately 80,000 distinct CDR3 sequences, with less than 15% found just once. This specimen was PBMCs, mostly from graft donor cells, taken 180 days after TCRalphabeta/CD19-depleted stem cell transplant. The TCR originated in a male patient aged 2 to 9 who had a stem cell transplant for acute lymphoblastic leukemia, so the T cells may come from the graft donor. V and J are TRBV5-1 and TRBJ1-1; D might be TRBD1 (6 bases). CDR3 loop: CASSFPPGEGGTEAFF. CDR3 in DNA: TGCGCCAGCAGTTTCCCTCCGGGAGAGGGGGGAACTGAAGCTTTCTTT.